What follows are 5 T cell receptor beta chains derived from one specimen sequenced in a study of beta chain features in type 1 diabetes (dated by TCRdb to 2016 to 2019). Results the study describes overall, beyond this receptor: Type 1 diabetes patients showed a moderate but significant shortening of TCRB CDR3 length in all four CD4+ subsets.

Library creation used the immunoSEQ multiplex PCR assay. The entire amount of isolated RNA was reverse transcribed using the High Capacity cDNA Reverse Transcription Kit, so the sequenced TCRB transcripts were expressed ones. The table was pulled from immuneACCESS by TCRdb, which kept in-frame rearrangements only. Such tables lose some clones; where checked, under half of the loss comes from unresolved V genes, and the rest has no known cause. In all, the sample holds about 650,000 clones, and 12% of those were seen once. Jointly, the top ten make up more than 0.095% of the sample. These receptors lack a known antigen. The specimen sequenced was naive CD4+ T cells from blood. The cell subset or site label, as the study defines it: true naive CD4+ T cells. The receptors here all came from a man in his thirties or forties with type 1 diabetes.

Only a few counts were recorded for this clone. The rearrangement joins TRBV5-4 to TRBJ1-3; tentatively, D is TRBD1 (5 bases). CDR1 and CDR2 (germline): SGHNT, YYREEE (reference sequence). The CDR3 spans 19 residues. With 4 bases removed from V and 0 bases from J, the gap between germline ends came to 23 bases. CDR3 amino acids: CASSNLLGLGHPSGNTIYF. DNA for the CDR3: TGTGCCAGCAGCAATCTTTTGGGGCTGGGCCATCCCTCTGGAAACACCATATATTTT.

This clone was detected only a few times. This sequence joins TRBV5-1 and TRBJ2-5; D possibly corresponds to TRBD1 (6 bases). Germline CDR1 is SGHRS and CDR2 is YFSETQ. The CDR3 length is 14 residues. Trimming left V 1 base short and J 5 bases short, with 12 bases between. CDR3 loop: CASSLSRGRETQYF. The CDR3, as DNA: TGCGCCAGCAGCTTGAGCAGGGGACGGGAGACCCAGTACTTC.

The chain has TRBV30 and TRBJ2-6, with D perhaps matching TRBD1 (5 bases). V lost 0 bases, J lost 3 bases, and 9 bases lay in between. The CDR3 is made up of 15 amino acids. Germline V gene data show CDR1 as GTSNPN and CDR2 as SVGIG (reference sequence). This CDR3 reads CAWSVQGDGANVLTF. The CDR3 DNA reads as TGTGCCTGGAGTGTACAAGGGGATGGGGCCAACGTCCTGACTTTC.

Only a few counts were recorded for this clone. V is TRBV6-6 and J is TRBJ2-5; D is uncertain. CDR3 length: 12 residues. The V and J ends lost 2 bases and 5 bases respectively, with 6 bases between them. The germline CDR1 and CDR2 sequences are MNHNY and SVGAGI (reference sequence). The CDR3 reads CASSYRRETQYF. In DNA form, the CDR3 reads TGTGCCAGCAGTTACAGGCGGGAGACCCAGTACTTC.

This clone turned up a few times. The chain carries TRBV2 and TRBJ1-4; no clear D gene. Germline lookup yields CDR1 SNHLY and CDR2 FYNNEI. This CDR3 is built from 14 residues. Trimming pared 6 bases from V and 5 bases from J, leaving 13 bases between. DNA for the CDR3: TGTGCCAGCAGACGGGTCAGCCGGAATGAAAAACTGTTTTTT. It encodes CASRRVSRNEKLFF.